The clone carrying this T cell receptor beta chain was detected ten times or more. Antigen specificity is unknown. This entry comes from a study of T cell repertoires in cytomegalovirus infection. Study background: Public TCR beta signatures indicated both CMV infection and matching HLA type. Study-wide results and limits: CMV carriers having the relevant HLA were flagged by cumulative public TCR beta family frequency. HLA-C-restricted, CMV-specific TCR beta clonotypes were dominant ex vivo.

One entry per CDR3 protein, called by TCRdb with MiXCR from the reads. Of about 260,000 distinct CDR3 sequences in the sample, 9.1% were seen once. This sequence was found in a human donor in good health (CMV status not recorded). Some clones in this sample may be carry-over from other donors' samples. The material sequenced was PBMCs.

Here the CDR3 reads CASSDPGEKLFF. Written as DNA, the CDR3 is TGTGCCAGCAGCGACCCGGGTGAAAAACTGTTTTTT. The V gene is TRBV7-2, the J gene TRBJ1-4; no definite D call. CDR1 is SGHTA and CDR2 is FQGNSA in the germline V gene. This CDR3 comprises 12 residues. V dropped 5 bases and J dropped 7 bases, with 8 bases sitting between them. Full variable domain (outside the CDR3, taken from reference TRBV7-2 and TRBJ1-4): GAGVSQSPSNKVTEKGKDVELRCDPISGHTALYWYRQSLGQGLEFLIYFQGNSAPDKSGLPSDRFSAERTGGSVSTLTIQRTQQEDSAVYLCASSDPGEKLFFGSGTQLSVL.